A selection of T cell receptor beta chains follows, all from one sample in a study of blood T cell repertoires in COVID-19. Generated by immunoSEQ multiplex PCR, the TCRdb table keeps only in-frame clones and is missing some. The sample includes about 86,000 clones, roughly 90% of them seen just once. Sequencing was performed on PBMCs or T cells enriched from blood (not recorded which). The receptor source for this set is a woman aged 50 to 60 with acute COVID-19. Each CDR3 is given with its conserved first and last residue. D genes are given only for firm matches. A clone size is listed for some rows: how often the clone was seen (once, few, many), or a class if it is expanded.

v_call	j_call	cdr3_length	clone_size	d_call	cdr3_aa	cdr3_nt
TRBV11-2	TRBJ1-6	13	NA	NA	CASSLDRNSPLHF	TGTGCCAGCAGCTTAGATCGGAATTCACCCCTCCACTTT
TRBV4-1	TRBJ1-1	15	few	NA	CASSQEDRTNTEAFF	TGCGCCAGCAGCCAAGAAGACAGAACGAACACTGAAGCTTTCTTT
TRBV4-2	TRBJ2-7	17	NA	TRBD2	CASSQDQGLAFTYEQYF	TGTGCCAGCAGCCAAGATCAGGGACTAGCGTTTACCTACGAGCAGTACTTC
TRBV24-1	TRBJ2-7	13	NA	TRBD1	CATSGTGGYEQYF	TGTGCCACCAGCGGAACAGGGGGCTACGAGCAGTACTTC
TRBV19	TRBJ1-2	15	NA	NA	CASSISGYGLYGYTF	TGTGCCAGTAGTATTTCAGGGTATGGGCTCTATGGCTACACCTTC
TRBV5-1	TRBJ2-5	11	NA	NA	CASSLAETQYF	TGCGCCAGCAGCTTGGCTGAGACCCAGTACTTC
TRBV18	TRBJ1-5	15	few	TRBD1	CASSPDRVGNQPQHF	TGTGCCAGCTCACCCGACAGGGTGGGCAATCAGCCCCAGCATTTT
TRBV10-3	TRBJ1-3	13	NA	NA	CAISSGSGNTIYF	TGTGCCATCAGTTCGGGATCTGGAAACACCATATATTTT
TRBV6-1	TRBJ1-2	17	NA	TRBD1	CASSDRTGTLYDYGYTF	TGTGCCAGCAGTGATAGGACAGGGACGCTTTATGACTATGGCTACACCTTC
TRBV27	TRBJ2-1	14	NA	NA	CASCDLSSYNEQFF	TGTGCCAGCTGTGACTTAAGCTCCTACAATGAGCAGTTCTTC
TRBV25-1	TRBJ2-3	15	NA	TRBD1	CASSADRAPTDTQYF	TGTGCCAGCAGTGCGGACAGGGCCCCCACAGATACGCAGTATTTT
TRBV7-8	TRBJ1-4	16	NA	NA	CASSLVFAGSGEKLFF	TGTGCCAGCAGCTTAGTATTTGCAGGGTCGGGTGAAAAACTGTTTTTT
TRBV5-1	TRBJ2-7	16	NA	NA	CASSWGGQASSYEQYF	TGCGCCAGCAGCTGGGGAGGACAGGCCAGCTCCTACGAGCAGTACTTC
TRBV28	TRBJ2-7	13	NA	NA	CASSLWGHYEQYF	TGTGCCAGCAGTTTATGGGGCCACTACGAGCAGTACTTC
TRBV7-9	TRBJ2-2	17	few	TRBD1	CASSGPPGQGNTGELFF	TGTGCCAGCAGCGGACCCCCGGGACAGGGTAACACCGGGGAGCTGTTTTTT
TRBV5-1	TRBJ1-1	14	NA	NA	CASSLAAGYYEAFF	TGCGCCAGCAGCTTGGCGGCAGGGTATTATGAAGCTTTCTTT
TRBV6-5	TRBJ1-5	15	few	TRBD1	CASSGTGGSNQPQHF	TGTGCCAGCAGCGGGACAGGTGGGAGCAATCAGCCCCAGCATTTT
TRBV19	TRBJ2-1	15	NA	TRBD2	CASSSILAGKSEQFF	TGTGCCAGTAGTAGTATACTAGCGGGAAAGAGTGAGCAGTTCTTC
TRBV4-2	TRBJ2-5	15	NA	TRBD2	CASSRETSVQETQYF	TGTGCCAGCAGCCGAGAGACTAGCGTCCAAGAGACCCAGTACTTC
TRBV27	TRBJ1-1	13	few	NA	CASSAHSGTEAFF	TGTGCCAGCAGTGCACACAGCGGGACTGAAGCTTTCTTT
TRBV6-2/TRBV6-3	TRBJ2-5	15	NA	TRBD2	CASSRTSGSQETQYF	TGTGCCAGCAGTCGGACTAGCGGGAGCCAAGAGACCCAGTACTTC
TRBV29-1	TRBJ1-1	14	NA	NA	CSVLSRGSNTEAFF	TGCAGCGTTCTTTCCCGGGGGTCGAACACTGAAGCTTTCTTT
TRBV27	TRBJ1-3	16	NA	NA	CASSPSYRFSGNTIYF	TGTGCCAGCAGTCCATCATACAGGTTCTCTGGAAACACCATATATTTT
TRBV6-2/TRBV6-3	TRBJ2-5	12	NA	NA	CASSPVQETQYF	TGTGCCAGCAGTCCCGTACAGGAGACCCAGTACTTC
TRBV11-3	TRBJ2-7	16	NA	NA	CASSCPKGGLSYEQYF	TGTGCCAGCAGCTGTCCCAAGGGCGGGCTCTCCTACGAGCAGTACTTC
TRBV19	TRBJ1-6	15	few	TRBD1	CASSQARDRNSPLHF	TGTGCCAGTAGTCAAGCCCGGGACAGAAATTCACCCCTCCACTTT
TRBV10-3	TRBJ2-1	14	NA	TRBD2	CAISVGGSQNEQFF	TGTGCCATCAGTGTGGGAGGGAGTCAAAATGAGCAGTTCTTC